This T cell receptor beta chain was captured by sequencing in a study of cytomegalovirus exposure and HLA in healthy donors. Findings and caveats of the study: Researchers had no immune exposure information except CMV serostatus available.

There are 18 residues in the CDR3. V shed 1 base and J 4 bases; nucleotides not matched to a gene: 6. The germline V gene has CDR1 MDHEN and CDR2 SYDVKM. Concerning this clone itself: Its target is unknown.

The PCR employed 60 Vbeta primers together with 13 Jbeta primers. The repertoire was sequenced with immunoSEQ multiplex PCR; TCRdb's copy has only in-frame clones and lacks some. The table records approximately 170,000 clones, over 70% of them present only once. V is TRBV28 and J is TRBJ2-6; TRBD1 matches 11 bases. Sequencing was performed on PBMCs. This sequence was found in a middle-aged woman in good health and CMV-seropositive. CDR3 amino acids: CASSLLGQGGWGANVLTF. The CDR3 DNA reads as TGTGCCAGCAGTTTATTGGGACAGGGGGGATGGGGGGCCAACGTCCTGACTTTC.